A single T cell receptor beta chain is shown here with its context. One junction end disagrees with the germline gene, perhaps due to a read error. The data stem from a study of STAT5B mutations in CD4+ large granular lymphocyte leukemia. CDR1 and CDR2 (germline): SEHNR, FQNEAQ (reference sequence). CDR3 length: 16 residues. Produced via immunoSEQ multiplex PCR; TCRdb's table is partial and in-frame only. The profile shows nearly 35,000 clones, roughly 85% of them singletons. Sequencing was performed on CD4+ T cells from blood buffy coats. This TCR came from a human donor in good health. The chain links TRBV7-9 to TRBJ2-2; D perhaps matches TRBD1 (6 bases). For the CDR3, the DNA is TGTGCCAGCAGATCACAGGGTACAATGAACGCCGGGGAGCTGTTTTTT. Translated, it gives CASRSQGTMNAGELFF.